This TCR beta chain was sequenced in a study of sequential checkpoint blockade in melanoma. Study as a whole: Arm A got nivolumab then ipilimumab; arm B the reverse, 1:1. Each arm's sequence ended with maintenance nivolumab.

The treatment: randomized to nivolumab then ipilimumab (arm A) or the reverse (arm B). None of the patients previously received DNA-damaging chemotherapy. Live CD3+CD8+ CD19− CD56− cells were sorted from PBMCs. Trimming removed 4 bases from V and 7 bases from J; junction bases left unmatched: 10. The CDR3 consists of 14 residues. Germline CDR1 is SQVTM and CDR2 is ANQGSEA. Libraries were prepared by immunoSEQ multiplex PCR; TCRdb keeps only in-frame clonotypes and omits some of them. The sample has 13,000 to 15,000 clones, around 69% seen once. This clonotype was sampled from a human donor with melanoma. The sequences come from CD8+ T cells sorted from blood (inferred from file names), collected from a patient given nivolumab and ipilimumab in sequence. The chain combines TRBV29-1 with TRBJ2-1, with TRBD2 identical over 7 bases. The CDR3 spells CSVVPAGKSNEQFF. In DNA, the CDR3 is TGCAGCGTTGTTCCAGCGGGAAAGTCAAATGAGCAGTTCTTC.